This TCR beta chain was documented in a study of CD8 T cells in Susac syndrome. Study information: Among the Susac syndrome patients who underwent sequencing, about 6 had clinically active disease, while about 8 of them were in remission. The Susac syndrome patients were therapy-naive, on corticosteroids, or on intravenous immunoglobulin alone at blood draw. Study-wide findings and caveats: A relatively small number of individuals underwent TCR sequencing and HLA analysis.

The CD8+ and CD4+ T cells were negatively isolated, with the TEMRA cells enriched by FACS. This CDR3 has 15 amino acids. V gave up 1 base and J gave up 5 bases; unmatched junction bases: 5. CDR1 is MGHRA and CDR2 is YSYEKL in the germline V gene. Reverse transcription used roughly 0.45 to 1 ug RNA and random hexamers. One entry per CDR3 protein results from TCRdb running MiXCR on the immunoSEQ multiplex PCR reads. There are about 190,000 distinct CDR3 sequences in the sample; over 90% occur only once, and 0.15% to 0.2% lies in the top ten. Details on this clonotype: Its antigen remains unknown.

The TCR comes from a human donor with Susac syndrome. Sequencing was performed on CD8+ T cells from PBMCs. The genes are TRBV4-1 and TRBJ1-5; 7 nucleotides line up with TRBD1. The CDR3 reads CASSQVQGSDQPQHF. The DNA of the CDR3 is TGCGCCAGCAGCCAAGTACAGGGGAGTGATCAGCCCCAGCATTTT.